The clone carrying this T cell receptor (beta chain) occurred a few times. Antigen: not known. The data were taken from a study of beta chain features in type 1 diabetes. Study overall: There were 90 million to 110 million sorted cells examined across all samples.

Expressed TCRB transcripts were sequenced after all isolated RNA was converted to cDNA. Sequencing was performed with immunoSEQ multiplex PCR; in TCRdb, only in-frame clones are kept and a portion is missing. Of about 900,000 clones listed, roughly a sixth are singletons. The study, taken as a whole, reports: Naive, central memory and Treg TCRB repertoires seemed to resemble each other more closely in patients than they did in healthy donors. Reduced insertions and increased deletions marked VDJ junctions in type 1 diabetes patients. Cells with high TCR expression could be over-represented when cDNA is sequenced.

V was trimmed by 4 bases and J by 1 base, leaving 10 bases between them. Germline CDR1 is SGHAT and CDR2 is FQNNGV. The CDR3 sequence is 14 residues long. Material for sequencing was naive CD4+ T cells from blood. The sequence derives from a young woman in good health. The rearrangement joins TRBV11-2 to TRBJ1-1; D may be TRBD1 (5 bases). The CDR3 sequence: CASSWGGGNTEAFF. In DNA form, the CDR3 reads TGTGCCAGCAGCTGGGGCGGAGGGAACACTGAAGCTTTCTTT.